A selection of T cell receptor beta chains follows, all from one sample in a study of blood T cell repertoires in COVID-19. TCRdb's table, derived via immunoSEQ multiplex PCR, lists solely in-frame clones and lacks some. Here the sample spans approximately 350,000 clones, about 89% being singletons. Input material: peripheral blood. Every receptor here comes from a woman aged 50 to 65 with COVID-19, enrolled during active disease. CDR3s include the opening cysteine and the closing phenylalanine or tryptophan. Each record gives: V gene, J gene, CDR3 length, clone size, D gene, CDR3 protein, CDR3 DNA. The D gene is left open where the match is weak. Only some rows state a clone size, as once, few, many or a class for expanded clones.

TRBV7-2	TRBJ2-1	15	.	TRBD1	CASSFRDRGQGEQFF	TGTGCCAGCAGCTTCCGGGACAGGGGGCAAGGGGAGCAGTTCTTC
TRBV6-5	TRBJ1-4	12	once	.	CASDGTSEKLFF	TGTGCCAGTGACGGGACATCAGAAAAACTGTTTTTT
TRBV6-2/TRBV6-3	TRBJ2-7	16	.	TRBD1	CASTPLGQGAAYEQYF	TGTGCCAGCACCCCCTTGGGACAGGGGGCCGCCTACGAGCAGTACTTC
TRBV5-6	TRBJ2-1	11	.	.	CASSRGNEQFF	TGTGCCAGCAGCCGGGGAAATGAGCAGTTCTTC
TRBV7-9	TRBJ1-6	13	.	.	CASSDDSYSPLHF	TGTGCCAGCAGCGACGACAGTTATTCACCCCTCCACTTT
TRBV6-5	TRBJ2-5	13	.	.	CASSTPVEETQYF	TGTGCCAGCAGCACCCCGGTAGAAGAGACCCAGTACTTC
TRBV12-3/TRBV12-4	TRBJ2-1	13	.	TRBD2	CASGPGGVGEQFF	TGTGCCAGCGGGCCGGGGGGTGTCGGGGAGCAGTTCTTC
TRBV5-6	TRBJ1-2	13	.	.	CASSLAPPGGYTF	TGTGCCAGCAGCTTGGCCCCCCCGGGTGGCTACACCTTC
TRBV2	TRBJ1-1	15	once	TRBD1	CASRARTGALTEAFF	TGTGCCAGCAGGGCTAGAACAGGGGCGCTCACTGAAGCTTTCTTT
TRBV10-3	TRBJ1-2	13	.	TRBD1	CAISERGRVGYTF	TGTGCCATCAGTGAAAGGGGGCGCGTTGGCTACACCTTC
TRBV28	TRBJ1-1	12	.	.	CASSLEGTEAFF	TGTGCCAGCAGTCTGGAGGGAACTGAAGCTTTCTTT
TRBV30	TRBJ1-4	16	once	.	CAWRRTTGRTNEKLFF	TGTGCCTGGAGGCGGACAACCGGGAGAACTAATGAAAAACTGTTTTTT
TRBV7-6	TRBJ2-3	17	.	.	CASSSPRGGTSTDTQYF	TGTGCCAGCAGCTCTCCCCGGGGAGGAACTAGCACAGATACGCAGTATTTT
TRBV30	TRBJ2-7	15	few	.	CAWKRGQTLSYEQYF	TGTGCCTGGAAACGGGGACAAACCCTATCCTACGAGCAGTACTTC
TRBV10-3	TRBJ2-7	12	.	TRBD1	CAIRDREYEQYF	TGTGCCATCAGGGACAGGGAATACGAGCAGTACTTC
TRBV5-1	TRBJ2-1	14	.	TRBD2	CASRVASGYNEQFF	TGCGCCAGCAGGGTGGCTAGCGGTTACAATGAGCAGTTCTTC
TRBV6-4	TRBJ1-1	13	.	.	CASSDSSPTEAFF	TGTGCCAGCAGTGACTCGAGTCCAACTGAAGCTTTCTTT
TRBV27	TRBJ1-1	16	.	TRBD1	CASSYGQGRGNTEAFF	TGTGCCAGCAGCTACGGACAGGGGAGGGGGAACACTGAAGCTTTCTTT
TRBV5-4	TRBJ2-7	14	.	.	CASSLEQGTYEQYF	TGTGCCAGCAGCTTGGAGCAGGGTACCTACGAGCAGTACTTC
TRBV2	TRBJ2-5	14	once	.	CASSESASGAGQYF	TGTGCCAGCAGTGAATCGGCCTCCGGAGCGGGCCAGTACTTC
TRBV5-5	TRBJ1-3	17	.	.	CASSPSINRYSGNTIYF	TGTGCCAGCAGCCCGTCCATCAACAGGTACTCTGGAAACACCATATATTTT
TRBV30	TRBJ1-1	10	.	.	CAWTDRRAFF	TGTGCCTGGACCGACAGGAGAGCTTTCTTT
TRBV5-4	TRBJ2-7	17	.	TRBD2	CASSIGTSGRNSYEQYF	TGTGCCAGCAGCATAGGGACTAGCGGGAGGAACTCCTACGAGCAGTACTTC
TRBV7-9	TRBJ1-2	13	.	.	CASSLERWATWTF	TGTGCCAGCAGCTTAGAACGATGGGCTACTTGGACCTTC
TRBV5-1	TRBJ2-3	14	.	TRBD1	CASSPQGASDTQYF	TGCGCCAGCAGCCCCCAGGGGGCGTCAGATACGCAGTATTTT
TRBV3-1/TRBV3-2	TRBJ1-1	17	.	.	CASSQGRGRTTNTEAFF	TGTGCCAGCAGCCAAGGGCGGGGGAGGACGACGAACACTGAAGCTTTCTTT
TRBV7-9	TRBJ1-1	12	few	.	CASSLALTEAFF	TGTGCCAGCAGCTTAGCACTTACTGAAGCTTTCTTT
TRBV6-2/TRBV6-3	TRBJ2-7	15	.	.	CASSNPGPNSYEQYF	TGTGCCAGCAGTAATCCGGGTCCCAACTCCTACGAGCAGTACTTC
TRBV5-6	TRBJ2-1	15	.	TRBD1	CASSAYGTGYNEQFF	TGTGCCAGCAGCGCGTACGGGACAGGATACAATGAGCAGTTCTTC
TRBV27	TRBJ2-5	14	.	.	CASSKRSGGETQYF	TGTGCCAGCAGTAAACGGTCCGGCGGAGAGACCCAGTACTTC
TRBV6-5	TRBJ2-7	15	few	TRBD2	CASRKPSGRGYEQYF	TGTGCCAGCAGGAAACCTAGCGGGAGGGGCTACGAGCAGTACTTC
TRBV7-9	TRBJ1-2	17	.	TRBD1	CASSLGYPADRGYGYTF	TGTGCCAGCAGCTTAGGATATCCCGCGGACAGGGGTTATGGCTACACCTTC
TRBV25-1	TRBJ1-1	15	.	TRBD1	CASRKGQGENTEAFF	TGTGCCAGCAGGAAAGGACAGGGGGAGAACACTGAAGCTTTCTTT
TRBV12-5	TRBJ2-3	15	.	TRBD2	CASGLGVAGTDTQYF	TGTGCTAGTGGTCTCGGGGTAGCGGGGACAGATACGCAGTATTTT
TRBV5-4	TRBJ2-2	17	.	TRBD2	CASSLAPSGRITGELFF	TGTGCCAGCAGCTTGGCCCCTAGCGGGAGGATCACCGGGGAGCTGTTTTTT
TRBV4-1	TRBJ1-2	13	.	.	CASSQHRDYGYTF	TGCGCCAGCAGCCAACACAGAGACTATGGCTACACCTTC
TRBV5-1	TRBJ2-1	15	.	TRBD2	CASSLVASGSSEQFF	TGCGCCAGCAGCTTGGTGGCTAGCGGGAGTTCTGAGCAGTTCTTC
TRBV12-5	TRBJ1-2	13	.	.	CASAPGEIYGYTF	TGTGCTAGTGCCCCTGGAGAAATTTATGGCTACACCTTC
TRBV5-6	TRBJ2-7	12	.	.	CASSFQSYEQYF	TGTGCCAGCAGCTTTCAATCCTACGAGCAGTACTTC
TRBV7-9	TRBJ1-2	13	.	.	CASSLVSGDGYTF	TGTGCCAGCAGCTTAGTTTCAGGGGATGGCTACACCTTC
TRBV30	TRBJ1-5	15	few	TRBD1	CAWSRLTGGDQPQHF	TGTGCCTGGAGTCGATTGACAGGGGGCGATCAGCCCCAGCATTTT
TRBV5-1	TRBJ1-5	13	few	TRBD1	CASSPGGSQPQHF	TGCGCCAGCAGCCCAGGGGGAAGTCAGCCCCAGCATTTT
TRBV9	TRBJ2-2	19	.	TRBD2	CASSAYKTSGRVNTGELFF	TGTGCCAGCAGCGCCTACAAGACTAGCGGGAGGGTTAACACCGGGGAGCTGTTTTTT
TRBV3-1/TRBV3-2	TRBJ2-1	17	.	TRBD2	CASSPNRQREGYNEQFF	TGTGCCAGCAGCCCCAACCGCCAGCGGGAGGGATACAATGAGCAGTTCTTC
TRBV7-8	TRBJ1-1	12	.	.	CASSLGPTEAFF	TGTGCCAGCAGCTTGGGGCCCACTGAAGCTTTCTTT
TRBV5-4	TRBJ2-3	15	.	.	CASSFNPSGTDTQYF	TGTGCCAGCAGCTTCAATCCTAGCGGCACAGATACGCAGTATTTT
TRBV5-1	TRBJ1-5	17	.	TRBD1	CASSLGPDRGDNQPQHF	TGCGCCAGCAGCTTGGGCCCTGACAGGGGAGACAATCAGCCCCAGCATTTT
TRBV5-4	TRBJ1-2	14	.	.	CASSGLSGGYGYTF	TGTGCCAGCAGCGGCCTTAGTGGAGGGTATGGCTACACCTTC
TRBV4-2	TRBJ1-2	18	.	.	CASSQGPSMAGLISGYTF	TGTGCCAGCAGCCAGGGTCCCTCGATGGCAGGGCTAATTTCTGGCTACACCTTC
TRBV19	TRBJ2-6	17	.	TRBD1	CASSPGTGYSGANVLTF	TGTGCCAGTAGCCCCGGGACAGGTTACTCTGGGGCCAACGTCCTGACTTTC
TRBV9	TRBJ1-6	17	.	TRBD1	CASSVGGIGTVNSPLHF	TGTGCCAGCAGCGTAGGGGGTATAGGGACAGTTAATTCACCCCTCCACTTT
TRBV24-1	TRBJ2-3	15	once	TRBD2	CATSRLAGVGDTQYF	TGTGCCACCAGCCGACTAGCGGGAGTCGGGGATACGCAGTATTTT
TRBV11-2	TRBJ2-5	15	.	.	CASRGGAGVVETQYF	TGTGCCAGTCGAGGGGGGGCGGGAGTCGTGGAGACCCAGTACTTC